This entry is about one T cell receptor (beta chain). Its matching antigen is unknown. Germline CDR1 and CDR2: SGHRS and YFSETQ. This CDR3 region has 16 residues. V dropped 5 bases and J dropped 0 bases, with 14 bases sitting between them. This record belongs to a study of lymphopenia after photon versus proton radiotherapy. Here immunoSEQ multiplex PCR was the method, and the copy in TCRdb shows in-frame clones only, minus some. This repertoire shows tens of thousands of clones, approximately 85% found once; its top ten account for over 2%. Findings and limits, study-wide: Proton therapy kept repertoires fairly stable, unlike photons, which gained effector/memory cells. Post-nadir diversity loss with photons came from oligoclonal expansion, particularly CD8+ Temra cells.

The clonotype comes from a man aged 35-49 years with gastric cancer. Sequencing was performed on peripheral blood, taken from a patient treated with photon-based radiotherapy. This rearrangement joins TRBV5-1 to TRBJ2-2; maybe TRBD2 (6 bases). CDR3 loop: CASSPPGDTNTGELFF. CDR3 DNA sequence: TGCGCCAGCAGTCCCCCGGGAGACACGAACACCGGGGAGCTGTTTTTT. Together with reference TRBV5-1 and TRBJ2-2, the CDR3 gives the full variable domain: KAGVTQTPRYLIKTRGQQVTLSCSPISGHRSVSWYQQTPGQGLQFLFEYFSETQRNKGNFPGRFSGRQFSNSRSEMNVSTLELGDSALYLCASSPPGDTNTGELFFGEGSRLTVL.